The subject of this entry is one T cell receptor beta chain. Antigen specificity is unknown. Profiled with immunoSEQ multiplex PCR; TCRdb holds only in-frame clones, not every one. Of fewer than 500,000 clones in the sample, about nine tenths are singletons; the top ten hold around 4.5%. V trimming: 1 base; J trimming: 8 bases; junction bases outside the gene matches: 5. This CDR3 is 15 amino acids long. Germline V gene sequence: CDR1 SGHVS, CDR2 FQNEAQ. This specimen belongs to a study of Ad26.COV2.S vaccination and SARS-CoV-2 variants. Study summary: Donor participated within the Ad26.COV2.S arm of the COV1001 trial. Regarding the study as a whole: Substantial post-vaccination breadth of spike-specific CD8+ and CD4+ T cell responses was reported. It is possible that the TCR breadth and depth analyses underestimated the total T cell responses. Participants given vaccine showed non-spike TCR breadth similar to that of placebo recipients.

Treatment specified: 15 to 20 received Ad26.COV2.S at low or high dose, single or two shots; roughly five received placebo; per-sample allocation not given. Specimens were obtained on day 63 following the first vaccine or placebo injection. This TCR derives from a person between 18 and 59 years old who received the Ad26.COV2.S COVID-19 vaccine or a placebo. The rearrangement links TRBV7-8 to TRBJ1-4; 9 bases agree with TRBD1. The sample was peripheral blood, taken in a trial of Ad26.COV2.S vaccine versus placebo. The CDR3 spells CASSLGGQGGEKLFF. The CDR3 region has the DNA TGTGCCAGCAGCTTAGGGGGACAGGGAGGAGAAAAACTGTTTTTT.